This TCR beta chain originates from a study of blood T cell repertoires in COVID-19. Study details: Some COVID-19 samples were acute and others convalescent; all came from the United States, Italy and Spain. Sample material is recorded as cDNA or gDNA derived from T cells, B-cell-depleted T cells, or PBMCs.

How the authors handled the data: The authors estimated nucleated cell counts from reference gene primer amplification. The method was immunoSEQ multiplex PCR; TCRdb's version includes in-frame clones alone and lacks a portion of them. Clone size and the V and J calls come from that table; the DNA yielded D and trimming. The sample has 45,000 to 60,000 clones, approximately 84% seen once. CDR3 size: 13 residues. Trimming at V came to 4 bases and at J to 14 bases, leaving 13 bases not matched to a gene. Germline V gives CDR1 SNHLY, CDR2 FYNNEI. The clonotype was recovered from a man aged 50-59 years with acute or convalescent COVID-19. Specimen: peripheral blood. The chain couples TRBV2 to TRBJ1-2; 7 positions match TRBD1. The CDR3 here is CASSVGTDPSYTF. CDR3 sequence (DNA): TGTGCCAGCAGTGTGGGGACAGACCCTTCTTATACCTTC.